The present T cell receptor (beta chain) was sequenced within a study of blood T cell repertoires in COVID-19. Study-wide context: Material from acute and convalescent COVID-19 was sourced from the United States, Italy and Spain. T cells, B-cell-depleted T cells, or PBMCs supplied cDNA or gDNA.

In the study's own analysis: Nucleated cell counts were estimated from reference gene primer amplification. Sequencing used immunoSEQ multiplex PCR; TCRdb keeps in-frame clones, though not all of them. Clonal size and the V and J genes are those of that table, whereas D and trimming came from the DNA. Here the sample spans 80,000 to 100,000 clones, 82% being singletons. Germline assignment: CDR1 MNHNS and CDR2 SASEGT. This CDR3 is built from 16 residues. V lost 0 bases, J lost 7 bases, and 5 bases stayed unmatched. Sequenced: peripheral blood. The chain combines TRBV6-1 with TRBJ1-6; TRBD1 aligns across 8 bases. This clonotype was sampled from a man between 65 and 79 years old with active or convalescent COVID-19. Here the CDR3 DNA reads TGTGCCAGCAGTGAAGCCCATCGGACAGGGAATTCACCCCTCCACTTT. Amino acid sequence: CASSEAHRTGNSPLHF.